This T cell receptor beta chain was recorded in a study of blood T cell repertoires in COVID-19. Study-wide background: Some COVID-19 samples were acute and others convalescent; all came from the United States, Italy and Spain. Sources were T cells, B-cell-depleted T cells, or PBMCs; the material itself was cDNA or gDNA.

Per the germline V gene, CDR1 is MDHEN and CDR2 is SYDVKM. The CDR3 extends over 16 amino acids. Trimming stripped 5 bases from V and 5 bases from J, with 21 bases between. Under the authors' procedure: Amplifying reference gene primers gave estimates of nucleated cell counts. Only in-frame clones appear in the TCRdb table, and some are missing; sequencing was by immunoSEQ multiplex PCR. D and trimming come from the DNA, and the V and J calls and clone size come from that table. The sample lists 150,000 to 200,000 clones; about 92% were seen once. This clonotype was sampled from a man aged 60 to 75 with active or convalescent COVID-19. V usage is TRBV28 and J usage is TRBJ1-1, with a possible D match to TRBD1 (5 bases). The sequencing sample was made of peripheral blood. CDR3 coding DNA: TGTGCCAGCAGTCCCTCTTACCACCAGGGTAATACTGAAGCTTTCTTT. Residues: CASSPSYHQGNTEAFF.